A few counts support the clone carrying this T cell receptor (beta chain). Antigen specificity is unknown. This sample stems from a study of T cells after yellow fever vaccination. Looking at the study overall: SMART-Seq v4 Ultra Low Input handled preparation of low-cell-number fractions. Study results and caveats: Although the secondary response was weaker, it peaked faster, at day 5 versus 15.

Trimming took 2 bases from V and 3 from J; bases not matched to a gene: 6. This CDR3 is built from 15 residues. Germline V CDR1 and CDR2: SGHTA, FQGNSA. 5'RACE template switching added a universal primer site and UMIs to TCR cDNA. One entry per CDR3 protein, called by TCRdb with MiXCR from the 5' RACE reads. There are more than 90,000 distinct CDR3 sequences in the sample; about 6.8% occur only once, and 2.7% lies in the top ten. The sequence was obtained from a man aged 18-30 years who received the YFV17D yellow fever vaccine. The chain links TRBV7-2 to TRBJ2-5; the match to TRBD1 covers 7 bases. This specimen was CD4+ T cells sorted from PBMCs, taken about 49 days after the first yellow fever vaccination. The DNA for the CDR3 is TGTGCCAGCAGCTTACAGACAGGGACGGAAGAGACCCAGTACTTC. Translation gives CASSLQTGTEETQYF.